The T cell receptor beta chain under discussion was sequenced for a study of blood T cell repertoires in COVID-19. The overall study: T cells, B-cell-depleted T cells, or PBMCs supplied cDNA or gDNA.

V dropped 9 bases and J dropped 2 bases, with 10 bases sitting between them. The CDR3 sequence is 12 residues long. Germline assignment: CDR1 ENHRY and CDR2 SYGVKD. In the source study's methods: Reference gene primer amplification gave nucleated cell count estimates. TCRdb's table, derived via immunoSEQ multiplex PCR, lists solely in-frame clones and lacks some. For V, J and clone size, that table is used; D and trimming come from the DNA. The top ten clones hold under 3% of a sample with around 300,000 clones, about 89% of them seen once. The specimen sequenced was PBMCs or T cells enriched from blood (not recorded which). This clonotype was sampled from a woman aged 18-30 years who had recovered from COVID-19. The chain has TRBV10-3 and TRBJ1-1; possible D gene TRBD1, 5 bases. CDR3 sequence reads: CAIRQLNTEAFF. In DNA, the CDR3 is TGTGCCATTAGACAGCTAAACACTGAAGCTTTCTTT.